The TCR beta chain described here comes from a study of identical twins. Using its own MiXCR run on the 5' RACE reads, TCRdb lists one record per CDR3 protein. The sample consists of roughly 690,000 distinct CDR3 sequences, around 5.7% of them appearing once. The germline V and J ends were trimmed by 0 bases and 1 base, with 10 bases remaining between them. Germline CDR1 is DFQATT and CDR2 is SNEGSKA (reference sequence). The CDR3 extends over 14 amino acids. This clonotype was seen a handful of times. This TCR came from a man between 18 and 35 years old in good health. V usage is TRBV20-1 and J usage is TRBJ2-7; no firm D call. The sequenced sample was naive T cells sorted from blood. The CDR3 loop is CSARDNGASYEQYV. The CDR3 nucleotides are TGCAGTGCTAGAGATAACGGAGCTTCCTACGAGCAGTACGTC.